These 21 T cell receptor beta chains came from one sample sequenced in a study of Ad26.COV2.S vaccination and SARS-CoV-2 variants. Profiled with immunoSEQ multiplex PCR; TCRdb holds only in-frame clones, not every one. The data show hundreds of thousands of clones, 92% seen once. The sequencing here drew on peripheral blood, taken after recovery from COVID-19. The receptors originated from a human donor who had recovered from COVID-19.

The chain is built from TRBV5-6 and TRBJ2-3; D not certain. CDR1 is SGHDT, CDR2 YYEEEE, per germline. CDR3 size: 16 residues. Between the trimmed V and J ends, which lost 1 base and 2 bases, there was a span of 14 bases. CDR3 nucleotide sequence: TGTGCCAGCAGCTTGAATGGCGAAGGATTCACAGATACGCAGTATTTT. Its translation: CASSLNGEGFTDTQYF.

The genes are TRBV2 and TRBJ2-4, with D maybe TRBD2 (6 bases). Germline V lookup: CDR1 SNHLY, CDR2 FYNNEI. CDR3 length: 16 residues. The V end was cut by 6 bases, the J end by 2 bases, with 17 bases between. DNA for the CDR3: TGTGCCAGCAGGGTGACTAGTGGGGTGTCCAAAAACATTCAGTACTTC. This codes for CASRVTSGVSKNIQYF.

This clone was observed a single time. V gene TRBV7-6 combines with J gene TRBJ2-3, with D perhaps TRBD2 (6 bases). The CDR3 loop spans 16 amino acids. Germline-derived CDR1 and CDR2 are SGHVS and FNYEAQ. Trimming removed 3 bases at V and 2 bases at J, with 15 bases between. The CDR3 loop reads CASSLTFGGDTDTQYF. CDR3 coding DNA: TGTGCCAGCAGCTTGACCTTTGGAGGGGACACAGATACGCAGTATTTT.

V and J are TRBV5-1 and TRBJ1-6; D gene ambiguous. Germline V CDR1 and CDR2: SGHRS, YFSETQ. V was clipped by 1 base and J by 10 bases, with 15 bases between them. The CDR3 sequence is 15 residues long. CDR3 nucleotides: TGCGCCAGCAGCTTGCAAACGACGTCTGGGTCACCCCTCCACTTT. This codes for CASSLQTTSGSPLHF.

V and J are TRBV27 and TRBJ2-7; no clear D gene. The CDR3 contains 14 residues. Germline assignment: CDR1 MNHEY and CDR2 SMNVEV (reference sequence). The V gene lost 6 bases and the J gene lost 1 base, with 13 bases spanning the gap. This CDR3 reads CASRPVDQSYEQYF. As DNA, the CDR3 is TGTGCCAGCAGACCCGTCGACCAGTCCTACGAGCAGTACTTC.

As to this clone: The sample contains more than one DNA sequence encoding this CDR3. The V and J genes are TRBV11-2 and TRBJ1-2, with D unclear. Trimming left V 6 bases short and J 1 base short, with 6 bases between. The CDR3 extends over 12 amino acids. Germline V gene lookup returns CDR1 SGHAT and CDR2 FQNNGV. In nucleotides, the CDR3 is TGTGCCAGCAGTACAAGTAACTATGGCTACACCTTC. It codes for CASSTSNYGYTF. Using reference TRBV11-2 and TRBJ1-2 for the parts outside the CDR3, the full variable domain is EAGVAQSPRYKIIEKRQSVAFWCNPISGHATLYWYQQILGQGPKLLIQFQNNGVVDDSQLPKDRFSAERLKGVDSTLKIQPAKLEDSAVYLCASSTSNYGYTFGSGTRLTVV.

This chain joins TRBV3-1 (or the pseudogene TRBV3-2) and TRBJ1-6; 7 nucleotides agree with TRBD1. V lost 0 bases and J lost 1; bases outside the gene matches: 6. Germline V gene data show CDR1 as LGHDT and CDR2 as YNNKEL (reference sequence). This CDR3 has 18 residues. The CDR3 nucleotides read TGTGCCAGCAGCCAAGATGTAGGGGGCAGATCCTATAATTCACCCCTCCACTTT. This translates into CASSQDVGGRSYNSPLHF.

CDR3 sequence (DNA): TGTGCCAGCAGTGACCAGTATAGCAATCAGCCCCAGCATTTT. Translated, it gives CASSDQYSNQPQHF. The V and J genes are TRBV6-4 and TRBJ1-5, with D uncertain. CDR3 length equals 14 residues. Germline V lookup: CDR1 MRHNA, CDR2 SNTAGT. The V and J ends lost 2 bases and 0 bases respectively, with 5 bases between them.

The sample holds one count of this clone. The rearrangement joins TRBV7-9 to TRBJ2-1, with no clear D. The CDR3 sequence is 16 residues long. V was clipped by 1 base and J by 10 bases, with 20 bases between them. Germline CDR1 reads SEHNR; CDR2 reads FQNEAQ (reference sequence). The CDR3 nucleotides read TGTGCCAGCAGCTTAGGATCCCGGGTCCTATCCGACGAGCAGTTCTTC. Translated: CASSLGSRVLSDEQFF.

The rearrangement links TRBV2 to TRBJ2-5; 11 positions match TRBD2. The V segment lost 7 bases and the J segment 5 bases; nucleotides outside the gene matches: 15. The CDR3 spans 17 residues. Looked up from germline, CDR1 is SNHLY and CDR2 is FYNNEI. CDR3: CASTAATSGVAGETQYF. The CDR3 DNA reads TGTGCCAGCACTGCTGCGACTAGCGGGGTCGCCGGGGAGACCCAGTACTTC.

CDR3 region: CASSLEGQGNSPLHF. CDR3 sequence (DNA): TGCGCCAGCAGCTTGGAAGGACAGGGGAATTCACCCCTCCACTTT. This chain connects TRBV5-1 to TRBJ1-6; 9 positions agree with TRBD1. Per germline, CDR1 SGHRS and CDR2 YFSETQ. Trimming removed 0 bases from V and 7 bases from J; junction bases left unmatched: 2. The CDR3 totals 15 residues. The full variable domain, its missing parts supplied by reference TRBV5-1 and TRBJ1-6, is KAGVTQTPRYLIKTRGQQVTLSCSPISGHRSVSWYQQTPGQGLQFLFEYFSETQRNKGNFPGRFSGRQFSNSRSEMNVSTLELGDSALYLCASSLEGQGNSPLHFGNGTRLTVT.

This clone was observed once. The chain has TRBV19 and TRBJ1-3, with 9 bases lining up with TRBD1. The CDR3 totals 14 residues. Germline CDR1 reads LNHDA; CDR2 reads SQIVND (reference sequence). The junction had 4 bases not matched to a gene; V was cut back by 10 bases and J by 0 bases. CDR3 bases: TGTGCCACCGGGACAGGGCCCTCTGGAAACACCATATATTTT. Encoded protein: CATGTGPSGNTIYF.

The chain employs TRBV27 and TRBJ1-2, with 9 bases aligning to TRBD1. The CDR3 contains 13 residues. With V trimmed by 2 bases and J by 7 bases, 2 bases remained unmatched. In germline, CDR1 is MNHEY, CDR2 SMNVEV (reference sequence). In DNA form, the CDR3 reads TGTGCCAGCAGTTTAACAGGGGGCAGTGGCTACACCTTC. This codes for CASSLTGGSGYTF.

The chain combines TRBV7-9 with TRBJ2-1, with 12 nucleotides matching TRBD2. Germline CDR1 reads SEHNR; CDR2 reads FQNEAQ (reference sequence). V dropped 5 bases and J dropped 6; count of bases not matched to a gene: 2. This CDR3 is built from 14 residues. CDR3 in amino acids: CASSRTSGANEQFF. DNA of the CDR3: TGTGCCAGCAGCCGGACTAGCGGGGCCAATGAGCAGTTCTTC. Full variable domain (outside the CDR3, taken from reference TRBV7-9 and TRBJ2-1): DTGVSQNPRHKITKRGQNVTFRCDPISEHNRLYWYRQTLGQGPEFLTYFQNEAQLEKSRLLSDRFSAERPKGSFSTLEIQRTEQGDSAMYLCASSRTSGANEQFFGPGTRLTVL.

V gene TRBV9 combines with J gene TRBJ2-3, with D unresolved. The CDR3 sequence is 16 residues long. Trimming shortened V by 0 bases and J by 0 bases, and 11 bases separated the two germline ends. Germline V CDR1 and CDR2: SGDLS, YYNGEE. CDR3 sequence (DNA): TGTGCCAGCAGCGTAGGGTTGCGCCCTAGCACAGATACGCAGTATTTT. Translating it yields CASSVGLRPSTDTQYF. Looking up the rest from reference TRBV9 and TRBJ2-3 gives the full variable domain: DSGVTQTPKHLITATGQRVTLRCSPRSGDLSVYWYQQSLDQGLQFLIQYYNGEERAKGNILERFSAQQFPDLHSELNLSSLELGDSALYFCASSVGLRPSTDTQYFGPGTRLTVL.

This chain links TRBV15 with TRBJ2-1; 8 nucleotides agree with TRBD2. Germline CDR1 reads LNHNV; CDR2 reads YYDKDF (reference sequence). V shed 5 bases and J 5 bases; nucleotides not matched to a gene: 5. There are 14 residues in the CDR3. CDR3 in DNA: TGTGCCACCAGCTCACCGGGACTAGACAATGAGCAGTTCTTC. It yields the protein CATSSPGLDNEQFF.

V usage is TRBV19 and J usage is TRBJ1-6; D gene unclear. Germline V CDR1 and CDR2: LNHDA, SQIVND (reference sequence). V lost 4 bases to trimming and J lost 7 bases, with 14 bases between them. The CDR3 covers 15 residues. This CDR3 reads CASSNLEIQNSPLHF. The CDR3 region has the DNA TGTGCCAGTAGTAACCTGGAAATCCAGAATTCACCCCTCCACTTT.

The rearrangement joins TRBV19 to TRBJ1-6; tentatively, D is TRBD1 (5 bases). The CDR3 covers 15 residues. Germline CDR1 reads LNHDA; CDR2 reads SQIVND (reference sequence). V lost 5 bases and J lost 8, with 16 bases in between. The CDR3 DNA is TGTGCCAGTAGTGGCAGGGTGCTCTACGATTCACCCCTCCACTTT. Its translation: CASSGRVLYDSPLHF.

The chain combines TRBV5-4 with TRBJ1-3; 7 bases map to TRBD1. V trimming: 4 bases; J trimming: 2 bases; junction bases outside the gene matches: 6. The CDR3 extends over 15 amino acids. From germline, CDR1 is SGHNT and CDR2 YYREEE (reference sequence). In nucleotides, the CDR3 is TGTGCCAGCAGCCCGACAGGGCTCGCTGGAAACACCATATATTTT. Amino acids: CASSPTGLAGNTIYF.

The gene calls are TRBV7-9 and TRBJ1-2; D is ambiguous. V lost 7 bases and J lost 2, with 14 bases in between. Germline V lookup: CDR1 SEHNR, CDR2 FQNEAQ (reference sequence). The CDR3 runs to 14 residues. The CDR3 reads CASTPREVNYGYTF. The CDR3 DNA reads as TGTGCCAGCACCCCCCGGGAGGTGAACTATGGCTACACCTTC.

J is TRBJ1-1 and V is TRBV6-5, with a possible D match to TRBD1 (5 bases). Looked up from germline, CDR1 is MNHEY and CDR2 is SVGAGI. The CDR3 has 15 residues. Trimming removed 3 bases from V and 6 bases from J, with 17 bases in between. CDR3 nucleotide sequence: TGTGCCAGCAGTTATTTCCGGGGGATGAGGTCTGAAGCTTTCTTT. Translated, it gives CASSYFRGMRSEAFF.